What follows describes a single TCR beta chain. Its cognate antigen is unknown. The sample comes from a study of vaccination and CD4 T cells after COVID-19. Treatment given: approximately 9-day PBMC culture with coronavirus spike peptide pools or control peptides (ViraFEST assay). ViraFEST expanded antigen-specific T cells with peptide pools, then sequenced TCRs. Every well contained some 1.9 million PBMCs, which were grown with about 9.2 IU/ml IL-2 and 9 to 10 ug/ml peptide pools. At the Johns Hopkins FTIC core, DNA taken from cultured CD4+ T cells was sequenced by way of the Oncomine TCR Beta short-read assay. TCRdb redid the calling of the PCR reads with MiXCR, one entry per CDR3 protein. The top ten clones hold about 13% of a sample with over 10,000 distinct CDR3 sequences, about two fifths of them seen once. The CDR3 runs to 12 residues. CDR1 SNHLY and CDR2 FYNNEI come from the germline V gene. J was trimmed by 6 bases and V by 7 bases; bases with no gene match: 5.

V is TRBV2 and J is TRBJ2-5; TRBD1 agrees at 7 bases. The TCR was taken from a human donor who had recovered from COVID-19. The source material was CD4+ T cells from blood, cultured in vitro. CDR3 DNA: TGTGCCAGCACCGACAGGGTAAAGACCCAGTACTTC. Translated, it gives CASTDRVKTQYF. Supplemented by reference TRBV2 and TRBJ2-5, the full variable domain reads EPEVTQTPSHQVTQMGQEVILRCVPISNHLYFYWYRQILGQKVEFLVSFYNNEISEKSEIFDDQFSVERPDGSNFTLKIRSTKLEDSAMYFCASTDRVKTQYFGPGTRLLVL.